The 32 T cell receptor beta chains below were found in one sample sequenced in a study of beta chain features in type 1 diabetes. Expressed TCRB transcripts were sequenced because the entire RNA isolate underwent reverse transcription. Generated by immunoSEQ multiplex PCR, the TCRdb table keeps only in-frame clones and is missing some. The table lists approximately 160,000 clones, about 9.4% of them singletons. Overall study findings and caveats: The study found moderately but significantly shorter TCRB CDR3s in all four CD4+ subsets of Type 1 diabetes patients.

Their target antigens are unknown. The sample comprised central memory CD4+ T cells from blood. These TCRs come from a man aged 25-45 years with type 1 diabetes.

This clone has a handful of counts. The chain recombines TRBV29-1 with TRBJ2-5; D is unclear. This CDR3 spans 13 amino acids. Germline assignment: CDR1 SQVTM and CDR2 ANQGSEA. V dropped 4 bases and J dropped 0 bases, with 9 bases sitting between them. The CDR3 DNA reads as TGCAGCGTTGGCTCAGTACACCAAGAGACCCAGTACTTC. It translates to CSVGSVHQETQYF.

This clone was counted between two and nine times. V is TRBV28 and J is TRBJ2-1; the match to TRBD2 covers 8 bases. CDR1 is MDHEN and CDR2 is SYDVKM in the germline V gene. This CDR3 is built from 12 residues. V trimming: 4 bases; J trimming: 8 bases; junction bases outside the gene matches: 1. The chain's CDR3 is CASSSTSDEQFF. CDR3 in DNA: TGTGCCAGCAGTTCGACTAGCGATGAGCAGTTCTTC.

This clone was counted a few times. This CDR3 is also generated by other DNA sequences in the sample. The chain is built from TRBV29-1 and TRBJ2-1, with D tentatively TRBD2 (6 bases). CDR1 is SQVTM and CDR2 is ANQGSEA in the germline V gene. The CDR3 spans 12 residues. Deletions cut 6 bases from V and 6 bases from J, with 12 bases between. The CDR3 nucleotides read TGCAGCGTCGGGGGTCAGGGCAATGAGCAGTTCTTC. The encoded protein is CSVGGQGNEQFF.

This chain connects TRBV7-6 to TRBJ1-1; D is perhaps TRBD1 (6 bases). CDR1 and CDR2 (germline): SGHVS, FNYEAQ. Trimming removed 1 base from V and 5 bases from J, with 14 bases in between. The CDR3 consists of 15 residues. This CDR3 is CASSLVEGGGTEAFF. Written as DNA, the CDR3 is TGTGCCAGCAGCTTAGTCGAAGGGGGTGGGACTGAAGCTTTCTTT.

This chain links TRBV4-3 with TRBJ1-5, with a weak D call TRBD1 (6 bases). The CDR3 loop spans 15 amino acids. Germline assignment: CDR1 LGHNA and CDR2 YSLEER. With 2 bases removed from V and 4 bases from J, the gap between germline ends came to 12 bases. CDR3 coding DNA: TGCGCCAGCAGCCAACAGTTCACAGGGAATCAGCCCCAGCATTTT. It translates to CASSQQFTGNQPQHF.

The rearrangement uses TRBV11-2 and TRBJ2-6; 7 bases fit TRBD2. J lost 2 bases, V lost 6 bases, and 7 bases had no gene match. The CDR3 has 16 residues. Germline V CDR1 and CDR2: SGHAT, FQNNGV. The CDR3 reads CASRPSGATGANVLTF. Written as DNA, the CDR3 is TGTGCCAGCAGGCCAAGCGGGGCAACTGGGGCCAACGTCCTGACTTTC.

The chain links TRBV7-3 to TRBJ2-6; no definite D call. CDR1 and CDR2 (germline): SGHTA, FQGTGA. The V and J ends lost 1 base and 2 bases respectively, with 6 bases between them. The CDR3 is 15 residues long. CDR3 protein: CASSLMAAGANVLTF. The CDR3 DNA reads as TGTGCCAGCAGCTTAATGGCGGCTGGGGCCAACGTCCTGACTTTC. The entire variable domain, with the rest obtained from reference TRBV7-3 and TRBJ2-6, is as follows: GAGVSQTPSNKVTEKGKYVELRCDPISGHTALYWYRQSLGQGPEFLIYFQGTGAADDSGLPNDRFFAVRPEGSVSTLKIQRTERGDSAVYLCASSLMAAGANVLTFGAGSRLTVL.

This clone was picked up one time. V usage is TRBV6-4 and J usage is TRBJ2-2, with D possibly TRBD1 on 5 matching bases. Per germline, CDR1 MRHNA and CDR2 SNTAGT. V was clipped by 10 bases and J by 7 bases, with 13 bases between them. The CDR3 is 12 amino acids. CDR3 sequence reads: CATSPGHGELFF. The CDR3 bases are TGTGCCACCAGCCCAGGGCACGGGGAGCTGTTTTTT.

The CDR3 region is CASSPLAGEQSEQYF. The CDR3 DNA sequence: TGTGCCAGCTCACCATTGGCGGGGGAGCAGTCCGAGCAGTACTTC. The V gene is TRBV18, the J gene TRBJ2-7; the match to TRBD2 covers 7 bases. Germline values: CDR1 KGHSH, CDR2 LQKENI. CDR3 length: 15 residues. The trim removed 2 bases at V and 6 bases at J, leaving 10 bases unmatched.

The chain has TRBV4-1 and TRBJ2-7; D is possibly TRBD2 (6 bases). V shed 0 bases and J shed 4 bases, with 22 bases lying between them. CDR3 size: 18 residues. The germline V gene has CDR1 MGHRA and CDR2 YSYEKL. CDR3: CASSQEGTPSRNYYEQYF. In nucleotides, the CDR3 is TGCGCCAGCAGCCAAGAAGGGACTCCTTCACGGAATTATTACGAGCAGTACTTC.

This sequence joins TRBV7-6 and TRBJ2-3; D possibly corresponds to TRBD2 (6 bases). Germline-derived CDR1 and CDR2 are SGHVS and FNYEAQ. Deletions cut 8 bases from V and 5 bases from J, with 23 bases between. The CDR3 is 16 amino acids. CDR3 region: CASRALTGEWEDTQYF. For the CDR3, the DNA is TGTGCCAGCCGAGCTTTGACGGGAGAGTGGGAAGATACGCAGTATTTT.

This chain links TRBV4-3 with TRBJ2-5, with 10 bases matching TRBD2. V trimming: 4 bases; J trimming: 5 bases; junction bases outside the gene matches: 7. Germline V gene sequence: CDR1 LGHNA, CDR2 YSLEER. The CDR3 runs to 15 residues. CDR3 loop: CASSPGTSEMETQYF. The CDR3 nucleotides read TGCGCCAGCAGCCCCGGGACTAGCGAGATGGAGACCCAGTACTTC.

This clone turned up a few times. The CDR3 here is CAISDRGQPQHF. DNA for the CDR3: TGTGCCATCAGTGATAGGGGCCAGCCCCAGCATTTT. V gene TRBV10-3 combines with J gene TRBJ1-5; a possible D gene is TRBD1 (5 bases). CDR3 size: 12 residues. In germline, CDR1 is ENHRY, CDR2 SYGVKD. The germline V and J ends were trimmed by 3 bases and 7 bases, with 7 bases remaining between them.

V usage is TRBV30 and J usage is TRBJ1-5, with 7 bases identical to TRBD1. The V gene end was trimmed by 4 bases and the J gene end by 6 bases; junction bases not matched to a gene: 3. CDR1 and CDR2 from the germline V gene are GTSNPN and SVGIG (reference sequence). This CDR3 is built from 12 residues. CDR3: CAWNRGLQPQHF. CDR3 sequence (DNA): TGTGCCTGGAATAGGGGGCTTCAGCCCCAGCATTTT.

In this sample, this clone turned up a few times. The chain couples TRBV18 to TRBJ1-5; TRBD1 is a possible D gene (6 bases). Per the germline V gene, CDR1 is KGHSH and CDR2 is LQKENI. V gave up 3 bases and J gave up 6 bases, with 18 bases separating them. The length of the CDR3 is 16 residues. CDR3 region: CASSPASNRESQPQHF. CDR3 nucleotide sequence: TGTGCCAGCTCACCGGCCTCAAACAGGGAGAGTCAGCCCCAGCATTTT. The entire variable domain, with the rest obtained from reference TRBV18 and TRBJ1-5, is as follows: NAGVMQNPRHLVRRRGQEARLRCSPMKGHSHVYWYRQLPEEGLKFMVYLQKENIIDESGMPKERFSAEFPKEGPSILRIQQVVRGDSAAYFCASSPASNRESQPQHFGDGTRLSIL.

The V gene is TRBV5-1, the J gene TRBJ2-1; TRBD2 agrees at 10 bases. There are 16 residues in the CDR3. The junction had 7 bases not matched to a gene; V was cut back by 1 base and J by 6 bases. Germline CDR1 reads SGHRS; CDR2 reads YFSETQ. Here the CDR3 reads CASSLRLAGVANEQFF. Written as DNA, the CDR3 is TGCGCCAGCAGCTTGCGCCTAGCGGGAGTTGCCAATGAGCAGTTCTTC.

This rearrangement joins TRBV19 to TRBJ1-1; 7 bases agree with TRBD1. V lost 3 bases to trimming and J lost 8 bases; unmatched junction nucleotides: 12. Per the germline V gene, CDR1 is LNHDA and CDR2 is SQIVND (reference sequence). There are 15 residues in the CDR3. The CDR3 loop is CASSISTGQAGEAFF. The CDR3 bases are TGTGCCAGTAGTATCTCGACCGGACAGGCTGGCGAAGCTTTCTTT.

The chain joins TRBV25-1 to TRBJ2-7; tentative D call: TRBD2 (5 bases). Trimming took 3 bases from V and 3 from J, leaving 18 bases between them. The CDR3 runs 16 residues. Germline V gene lookup returns CDR1 MGHDK and CDR2 SYGVNS. The DNA for the CDR3 is TGTGCCAGCAGTGACCCCAGCGCGGGTAGTTACTACGAGCAGTACTTC. This encodes CASSDPSAGSYYEQYF.

The rearrangement links TRBV7-2 to TRBJ2-3; 10 nucleotides align to TRBD2. The CDR3 has 16 amino acids. Trimming removed 10 bases from V and 2 bases from J; junction bases left unmatched: 12. Germline assignment: CDR1 SGHTA and CDR2 FQGNSA. CDR3 protein: CATMEGLAFYTDTQYF. The CDR3 DNA reads as TGTGCCACCATGGAGGGACTAGCGTTCTACACAGATACGCAGTATTTT. The full variable domain, rest sourced from reference TRBV7-2 and TRBJ2-3, is GAGVSQSPSNKVTEKGKDVELRCDPISGHTALYWYRQSLGQGLEFLIYFQGNSAPDKSGLPSDRFSAERTGGSVSTLTIQRTQQEDSAVYLCATMEGLAFYTDTQYFGPGTRLTVL.

In its sample, this clone was seen a few times. Within the sample, other DNA sequences also encode this same CDR3. The rearrangement uses TRBV7-2 and TRBJ2-7; 13 nucleotides align to TRBD2. Per the germline V gene, CDR1 is SGHTA and CDR2 is FQGNSA. Germline trimming cut 5 bases from V and 1 base from J; bases unmatched to any gene: 2. The CDR3 sequence is 15 residues long. CDR3 region: CASSRTSGSSYEQYF. The CDR3 bases are TGTGCCAGCAGCCGGACTAGCGGGAGTTCCTACGAGCAGTACTTC. Full variable domain (outside the CDR3, taken from reference TRBV7-2 and TRBJ2-7): GAGVSQSPSNKVTEKGKDVELRCDPISGHTALYWYRQSLGQGLEFLIYFQGNSAPDKSGLPSDRFSAERTGGSVSTLTIQRTQQEDSAVYLCASSRTSGSSYEQYFGPGTRLTVT.

The chain has TRBV5-6 and TRBJ2-7; TRBD1 matches 8 bases. Germline CDR1 reads SGHDT; CDR2 reads YYEEEE. The V gene end was trimmed by 3 bases and the J gene end by 4 bases; junction bases not matched to a gene: 6. The length of the CDR3 is 14 residues. The CDR3 nucleotides read TGTGCCAGCAGCTCAACAACAGGGGGTTACGAGCAGTACTTC. Residues: CASSSTTGGYEQYF.

This clone was counted a few times. The V call is TRBV27, the J call TRBJ2-1, with 10 positions matching TRBD2. The CDR3 covers 19 residues. V gave up 0 bases and J gave up 0 bases; unmatched junction bases: 8. Germline loops: CDR1 MNHEY, CDR2 SMNVEV (reference sequence). Here the CDR3 DNA reads TGTGCCAGCAGTTTATCGGTAGCGGGAGGTCGGAGCTCCTACAATGAGCAGTTCTTC. It specifies CASSLSVAGGRSSYNEQFF.

The V call is TRBV28, the J call TRBJ1-5; a weak D match, TRBD1 (5 bases). This CDR3 contains 13 residues. Germline V gene sequence: CDR1 MDHEN, CDR2 SYDVKM. CDR3 DNA: TGTGCAAGCGAGTGGGGGGGCAATCAGCCCCAGCATTTT. Amino acids: CASEWGGNQPQHF.

In this sample, this clone turned up a few times. V is TRBV18 and J is TRBJ2-5; 8 bases are a match to TRBD1. Germline CDR1 reads KGHSH; CDR2 reads LQKENI. With 6 bases clipped from V and 4 bases from J, the junction kept 10 bases outside the gene matches. CDR3 length equals 15 residues. The CDR3 region has the DNA TGTGCCAGCTCCCTCAGACAGGGGCAGGGAGAGACCCAGTACTTC. Residues: CASSLRQGQGETQYF.

This clone was observed a few times. The chain couples TRBV28 to TRBJ2-3; 7 bases fit TRBD1. With 4 bases clipped from V and 2 bases from J, the junction kept 3 bases outside the gene matches. Germline V gives CDR1 MDHEN, CDR2 SYDVKM. There are 14 residues in the CDR3. The CDR3 DNA reads as TGTGCCAGCAGTTCCGGACAGGCCACAGATACGCAGTATTTT. It codes for CASSSGQATDTQYF.

The chain joins TRBV7-3 to TRBJ2-3; no clear D gene. The CDR3 sequence is 13 residues long. Trimming removed 0 bases at V and 5 bases at J, with 6 bases between. Germline V lookup: CDR1 SGHTA, CDR2 FQGTGA. The CDR3: CASSLTPGDTQYF. The CDR3 DNA sequence: TGTGCCAGCAGCTTAACTCCCGGAGATACGCAGTATTTT. The full variable domain, rest sourced from reference TRBV7-3 and TRBJ2-3, is GAGVSQTPSNKVTEKGKYVELRCDPISGHTALYWYRQSLGQGPEFLIYFQGTGAADDSGLPNDRFFAVRPEGSVSTLKIQRTERGDSAVYLCASSLTPGDTQYFGPGTRLTVL.

This clone showed up just once. V is TRBV2 and J is TRBJ1-3; tentatively, D is TRBD1 (5 bases). The length of the CDR3 is 14 residues. V was clipped by 2 bases and J by 3 bases, with 8 bases between them. Germline V lookup: CDR1 SNHLY, CDR2 FYNNEI. The CDR3 DNA follows: TGTGCCAGCAGTGAACAGGGTCGTGGAAACACCATATATTTT. It translates to CASSEQGRGNTIYF. Together with reference TRBV2 and TRBJ1-3, the CDR3 gives the full variable domain: EPEVTQTPSHQVTQMGQEVILRCVPISNHLYFYWYRQILGQKVEFLVSFYNNEISEKSEIFDDQFSVERPDGSNFTLKIRSTKLEDSAMYFCASSEQGRGNTIYFGEGSWLTVV.

This clone occurred a few times. V is TRBV29-1 and J is TRBJ2-1; the D is unclear. The CDR3 runs 11 residues. V lost 7 bases, J lost 0 bases, and 4 bases lay in between. The V gene's germline CDR1 is SQVTM and CDR2 ANQGSEA. The CDR3 DNA sequence: TGCAGCGCCTACTCCTACAATGAGCAGTTCTTC. Its protein is CSAYSYNEQFF.

The chain is built from TRBV23-1 and TRBJ2-5; TRBD2 matches 7 bases. TRBV23-1 carries the ORF label, with uncertain function. This CDR3 contains 16 residues. The junction had 12 bases not matched to a gene; V was cut back by 6 bases and J by 2 bases. The CDR3 here is CASSHVPRTRQETQYF. The CDR3 coding sequence is TGCGCCAGCAGCCATGTTCCCCGGACTAGGCAAGAGACCCAGTACTTC.

There are a few counts of this clone. Other DNA sequences within the sample encode an identical CDR3. The V call is TRBV7-2, the J call TRBJ2-7, with 7 bases fitting TRBD2. J was trimmed by 4 bases and V by 1 base; bases with no gene match: 4. CDR1 SGHTA and CDR2 FQGNSA come from the germline V gene. This CDR3 is built from 14 residues. The CDR3 DNA follows: TGTGCCAGCAGCTTAGGCGGGAGAGGGTACGAGCAGTACTTC. Protein sequence: CASSLGGRGYEQYF.

This clone was found a few times. J is TRBJ1-1 and V is TRBV29-1, with 7 bases that match TRBD1. Germline CDR1 is SQVTM and CDR2 is ANQGSEA. After removal of 7 bases from V and 2 bases from J, the junction contained 4 bases not matched to a gene. There are 12 residues in the CDR3. CDR3 region: CSGGTDNTEAFF. The CDR3 region has the DNA TGCAGCGGGGGGACAGATAACACTGAAGCTTTCTTT. The full variable domain, completed using reference TRBV29-1 and TRBJ1-1, is SAVISQKPSRDICQRGTSLTIQCQVDSQVTMMFWYRQQPGQSLTLIATANQGSEATYESGFVIDKFPISRPNLTFSTLTVSNMSPEDSSIYLCSGGTDNTEAFFGQGTRLTVV.

In its sample, this clone was seen a few times. This chain joins TRBV28 and TRBJ2-5; 7 bases fit TRBD1. CDR1 is MDHEN and CDR2 is SYDVKM in the germline V gene. Unmatched junction bases numbered 8, after V lost 6 bases and J lost 7 bases. The CDR3 has 13 residues. The CDR3 sequence is CASSRQGSGTQYF. CDR3 nucleotide sequence: TGTGCCAGCAGCCGACAGGGTTCGGGGACCCAGTACTTC.